These 5 T cell receptor beta chains came from one sample sequenced in a study of persistence of HIV-infected CD4 T cells. The stimulus was an HIV-1 Gag 15-mer peptide pool, roughly 1 ug/peptide/mL. Sorting of responding CD4+ T cells relied on upregulated CD40 ligand together with CD69. Sequencing used immunoSEQ version 4 in survey mode. Profiled with immunoSEQ multiplex PCR; TCRdb holds only in-frame clones, not every one. Of fewer than 40,000 clones listed, approximately 70% were seen once; the top ten hold roughly 1.4%. The antigens these receptors bind are not known. Sequencing used CD4+ T cells sorted from PBMCs after approximately 18-hour stimulation, obtained from a patient who received antiretroviral therapy. These receptors came from an adult man with HIV who was CMV-seropositive.

The chain joins TRBV9 to TRBJ1-3; possibly TRBD1 for D (5 bases). The V end lost 1 base, the J end lost 1 base, and 9 bases lay between the germline ends. CDR3 length equals 15 residues. Per the germline V gene, CDR1 is SGDLS and CDR2 is YYNGEE. The CDR3 DNA sequence: TGTGCCAGCAGCGTAAGCGGACAATCTGGAAACACCATATATTTT. Translating it yields CASSVSGQSGNTIYF.

The chain uses TRBV6-5 and TRBJ2-4; TRBD2 matches at 11 bases. V lost 6 bases, J lost 5 bases, and 3 bases stayed unmatched. Germline V gene sequence: CDR1 MNHEY, CDR2 SVGAGI. This CDR3 has 14 amino acids. The CDR3 nucleotides are TGTGCCAGCAGGCGGACTAGCGGGCAAAACATTCAGTACTTC. Protein sequence: CASRRTSGQNIQYF.

The V gene is TRBV19, the J gene TRBJ1-1; TRBD1 matches at 7 bases. In germline, CDR1 is LNHDA, CDR2 SQIVND (reference sequence). The CDR3 is 16 amino acids. The ends lost 4 bases at V and 0 bases at J; junction bases unmatched: 8. CDR3 region: CASSNRGRIVNTEAFF. The CDR3 DNA follows: TGTGCCAGTAGTAACAGGGGACGCATCGTGAACACTGAAGCTTTCTTT.

This rearrangement joins TRBV11-2 to TRBJ2-2; the D gene is possibly TRBD2 (6 bases). Germline V gene data show CDR1 as SGHAT and CDR2 as FQNNGV. The CDR3 covers 15 residues. Trimming took off 2 bases at V and 5 bases at J, with 12 bases between the two ends. In DNA, the CDR3 is TGTGCCAGCAGCTTACGGGCGGGGCTGACCGGGGAGCTGTTTTTT. Translation gives CASSLRAGLTGELFF.

Sample share makes this clone medium-sized. The gene calls are TRBV6-6 and TRBJ1-4; TRBD1 aligns across 9 bases. Germline CDR1 reads MNHNY; CDR2 reads SVGAGI (reference sequence). V gave up 5 bases and J gave up 8 bases; unmatched junction bases: 9. CDR3 length: 15 amino acids. The CDR3 DNA follows: TGTGCCAGCAGTGGGACGGGACAGGGAGGAGAAAAACTGTTTTTT. It specifies CASSGTGQGGEKLFF.